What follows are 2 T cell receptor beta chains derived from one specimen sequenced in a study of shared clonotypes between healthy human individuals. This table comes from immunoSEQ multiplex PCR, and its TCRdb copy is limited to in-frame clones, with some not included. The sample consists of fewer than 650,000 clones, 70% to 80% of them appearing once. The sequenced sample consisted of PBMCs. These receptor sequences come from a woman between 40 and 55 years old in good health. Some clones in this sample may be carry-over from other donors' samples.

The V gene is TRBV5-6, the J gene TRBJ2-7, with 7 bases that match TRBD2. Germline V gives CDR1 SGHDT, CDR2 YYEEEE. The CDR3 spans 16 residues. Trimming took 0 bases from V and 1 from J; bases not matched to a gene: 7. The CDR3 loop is CASSLASASGSYEQYF. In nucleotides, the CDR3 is TGTGCCAGCAGCTTGGCCTCGGCTAGCGGATCCTACGAGCAGTACTTC.

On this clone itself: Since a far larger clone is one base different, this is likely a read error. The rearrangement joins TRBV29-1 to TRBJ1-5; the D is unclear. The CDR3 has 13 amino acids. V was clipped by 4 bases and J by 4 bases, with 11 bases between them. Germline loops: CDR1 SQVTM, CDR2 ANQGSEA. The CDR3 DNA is TGCAGCGTTGCCCAGGTGCCAAATCAGCCCCAGCATTTT. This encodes CSVAQVPNQPQHF.